Listed below are T cell receptor beta chains from one sample, sequenced in a study of blood T cells in healthy people across ages. Using its own MiXCR run on the 5' RACE reads, TCRdb lists one record per CDR3 protein. This sample has hundreds of thousands of distinct CDR3 sequences, with about 28% found just once. The sample was blood. Source of these receptors: a woman at least 80 years old in good health. CDR3s include the opening cysteine and the closing phenylalanine or tryptophan.

V gene: TRBV3-1; CDR3 protein: CASSPWGTSRSGNTIYF
V gene: TRBV5-1; CDR3 protein: CASSLGQGEQFF
V gene: TRBV27; CDR3 protein: CASSVNRGLTYERYF
V gene: TRBV20-1; CDR3 protein: CSALGGPGANVLTF
V gene: TRBV6-6; CDR3 protein: CASIQGGNTEAFF
V gene: TRBV20-1; CDR3 protein: CSATRAQGWSYEQYF
V gene: TRBV4-2; CDR3 protein: CASSQGTGWCAEAFF
V gene: TRBV7-9; CDR3 protein: CASTPAGQGKNIQYF
V gene: TRBV12-3/TRBV12-4; CDR3 protein: CASTRTAMNTEAFF
V gene: TRBV20-1; CDR3 protein: CSAGPSNQPQHF
V gene: TRBV7-3; CDR3 protein: CASSSQGKNTEAFF
V gene: TRBV9; CDR3 protein: CASSPMTGLAKNIQYF
V gene: TRBV7-9; CDR3 protein: CASSLEIQRGTDTQYF
V gene: TRBV7-9; CDR3 protein: CASSQQGEQETQYF
V gene: TRBV7-3; CDR3 protein: CASSRRGGEDTQYF
V gene: TRBV6-2/TRBV6-3; CDR3 protein: CASSYPRAGGTEAFF
V gene: TRBV5-1; CDR3 protein: CASSTVAGGGNEQFF